Presented here are 26 T cell receptor beta chains from one specimen sequenced in a study of lymphopenia after photon versus proton radiotherapy. Clones were sequenced by immunoSEQ multiplex PCR, and TCRdb holds only the in-frame ones, with some missing. The sample records approximately 47,000 clones, roughly 85% being singletons. Sequenced material: peripheral blood, taken from a patient treated with photon-based radiotherapy. These receptors were obtained from a man aged 35 to 55 with gastric cancer.

This chain's CDR3 is CASSRDGPYEQYF. The DNA of the CDR3 is TGTGCCAGCAGTAGGGACGGGCCCTACGAGCAGTACTTC. The chain uses TRBV2 and TRBJ2-7, with D possibly called TRBD1 or TRBD2 (5 bases each). From germline, CDR1 is SNHLY and CDR2 FYNNEI. V lost 5 bases to trimming and J lost 2 bases, with 10 bases between them. CDR3 length: 13 amino acids.

The chain uses TRBV11-3 and TRBJ1-6; no clear D. The V gene's germline CDR1 is SGHNT and CDR2 YENEEA. V was shortened by 1 base and J by 9 bases, with 10 bases between the two germline ends. The CDR3 runs 14 residues. CDR3 sequence: CASSLGGVASPLHF. The DNA for the CDR3 is TGTGCCAGCAGCTTAGGTGGGGTTGCTTCACCCCTCCACTTT.

This clone appeared once. V and J are TRBV5-4 and TRBJ2-2; tentatively, D is TRBD1 or TRBD2 (5 bases each). From germline, CDR1 is SGHNT and CDR2 YYREEE (reference sequence). V lost 0 bases and J 4 bases, leaving 10 bases between the germline ends. The CDR3 is 15 amino acids. CDR3 bases: TGTGCCAGCAGCTTGGTCGGGGCAGTCACCGGGGAGCTGTTTTTT. Translating it yields CASSLVGAVTGELFF.

The chain joins TRBV7-2 to TRBJ2-7; D is unclear. The V gene lost 5 bases and the J gene lost 1 base, with 18 bases spanning the gap. Germline CDR1 is SGHTA and CDR2 is FQGNSA. The CDR3 is 16 residues long. The CDR3 DNA sequence: TGTGCCAGCAGCATCTTATTTATGGAACCTTCCTACGAGCAGTACTTC. Its protein product is CASSILFMEPSYEQYF.

This chain links TRBV9 with TRBJ1-1; D is unresolved. Germline-derived CDR1 and CDR2 are SGDLS and YYNGEE. The CDR3 runs to 13 residues. V shed 4 bases and J shed 4 bases, with 11 bases lying between them. CDR3 loop: CASSSQVGTEAFF. Written as DNA, the CDR3 is TGTGCCAGCAGCTCCCAGGTCGGCACTGAAGCTTTCTTT.

The J gene is TRBJ2-5, the V gene TRBV5-6, with TRBD2 matching over 7 bases. CDR3 length: 17 amino acids. The V and J ends lost 0 bases and 1 base, in that order; junction bases with no gene match: 9. Germline loops: CDR1 SGHDT, CDR2 YYEEEE. The CDR3 bases are TGTGCCAGCAGCTTGGTGTCACATGGCGGGGGCCAAGAGACCCAGTACTTC. Translating it yields CASSLVSHGGGQETQYF.

This clone was detected a few times. The V and J genes are TRBV20-1 and TRBJ1-1, with D possibly matching TRBD1 (6 bases). The CDR3 has 11 residues. V gave up 6 bases and J gave up 4 bases, with 9 bases separating them. The germline CDR1 and CDR2 sequences are DFQATT and SNEGSKA (reference sequence). The CDR3 protein is CSAATGTEAFF. In DNA form, the CDR3 reads TGCAGTGCAGCGACAGGCACTGAAGCTTTCTTT.

The chain is built from TRBV5-1 and TRBJ1-1, with 7 bases identical to TRBD1. CDR1 and CDR2 from the germline V gene are SGHRS and YFSETQ. This CDR3 has 15 residues. V was pared by 0 bases and J by 4 bases, with 6 bases of the junction left unmatched. The CDR3 loop reads CASSLARQGVTEAFF. Here the CDR3 DNA reads TGCGCCAGCAGCTTGGCCAGGCAGGGGGTCACTGAAGCTTTCTTT.

The V and J genes are TRBV7-2 and TRBJ2-7, with a possible D match to TRBD2 (7 bases). This CDR3 is 15 amino acids long. CDR1 SGHTA and CDR2 FQGNSA come from the germline V gene. V was cut by 1 base and J by 7 bases, with 17 bases left in between. CDR3 residues: CASSLDGGPVREQYF. CDR3 coding DNA: TGTGCCAGCAGCTTAGACGGGGGGCCGGTGAGGGAGCAGTACTTC. The whole variable domain, filled in from reference TRBV7-2 and TRBJ2-7, reads GAGVSQSPSNKVTEKGKDVELRCDPISGHTALYWYRQSLGQGLEFLIYFQGNSAPDKSGLPSDRFSAERTGGSVSTLTIQRTQQEDSAVYLCASSLDGGPVREQYFGPGTRLTVT.

The table lists this clone with a count of one. The V gene is TRBV7-2, the J gene TRBJ2-3; maybe TRBD1 (6 bases). The CDR3 covers 18 residues. Germline CDR1 SGHTA, CDR2 FQGNSA. Trimming shortened V by 5 bases and J by 0 bases, and 21 bases separated the two germline ends. CDR3 sequence reads: CASSPQGPLPTSTDTQYF. The CDR3 region has the DNA TGTGCCAGCAGCCCACAGGGCCCGCTCCCAACTAGCACAGATACGCAGTATTTT.

The gene calls are TRBV4-2 and TRBJ2-7; D possibly corresponds to TRBD1 (5 bases). The V gene's germline CDR1 is LGHNA and CDR2 YNFKEQ. Trimming pared 0 bases from V and 2 bases from J, leaving 11 bases between. This CDR3 spans 15 amino acids. The CDR3 DNA reads as TGTGCCAGCAGCCAAGAGAGGCAGGGCCCCTACGAGCAGTACTTC. Protein product: CASSQERQGPYEQYF.

The chain uses TRBV4-1 and TRBJ1-4, with 9 nucleotides matching TRBD1. CDR3 length: 15 residues. Germline-derived CDR1 and CDR2 are MGHRA and YSYEKL. Unmatched junction bases numbered 5, after V lost 3 bases and J lost 6 bases. The chain's CDR3 is CASSHTTGGDEKLFF. In DNA form, the CDR3 reads TGCGCCAGCAGCCACACGACAGGGGGAGATGAAAAACTGTTTTTT.

This chain uses TRBV30 with TRBJ1-5; D remains ambiguous. The germline CDR1 and CDR2 sequences are GTSNPN and SVGIG (reference sequence). V was shortened by 4 bases and J by 1 base, with 14 bases between the two germline ends. The CDR3 is made up of 15 amino acids. CDR3 nucleotide sequence: TGTGCCTGGAATCGGGCAGGAGCAAGCAATCAGCCCCAGCATTTT. It is translated as CAWNRAGASNQPQHF. Using reference TRBV30 and TRBJ1-5 for the parts outside the CDR3, the full variable domain is SQTIHQWPATLVQPVGSPLSLECTVEGTSNPNLYWYRQAAGRGLQLLFYSVGIGQISSEVPQNLSASRPQDRQFILSSKKLLLSDSGFYLCAWNRAGASNQPQHFGDGTRLSIL.

The chain is built from TRBV2 and TRBJ1-2; the match to TRBD1 covers 7 bases. Trimming at V came to 6 bases and at J to 6 bases, leaving 10 bases not matched to a gene. CDR1 and CDR2 from the germline V gene are SNHLY and FYNNEI. The CDR3 contains 14 residues. CDR3 sequence reads: CASRGQTGYDGYTF. As DNA, the CDR3 is TGTGCCAGCAGGGGACAGACAGGGTACGATGGCTACACCTTC. The full variable domain, with the rest looked up from reference TRBV2 and TRBJ1-2, is EPEVTQTPSHQVTQMGQEVILRCVPISNHLYFYWYRQILGQKVEFLVSFYNNEISEKSEIFDDQFSVERPDGSNFTLKIRSTKLEDSAMYFCASRGQTGYDGYTFGSGTRLTVV.

V and J are TRBV2 and TRBJ2-7; no clear D gene. Deletions cut 5 bases from V and 7 bases from J, with 9 bases between. Germline V gene sequence: CDR1 SNHLY, CDR2 FYNNEI. The CDR3 runs to 11 residues. CDR3 residues: CASSYFGEQYF. The CDR3 DNA follows: TGTGCCAGCAGTTACTTTGGGGAGCAGTACTTC.

The chain has TRBV27 and TRBJ2-5; no definite D call. V was cut by 5 bases and J by 0 bases, with 10 bases left in between. Germline CDR1 is MNHEY and CDR2 is SMNVEV (reference sequence). The CDR3 contains 14 residues. CDR3 loop: CASSLDLYQETQYF. The CDR3 bases are TGTGCCAGCAGTCTAGACCTGTACCAAGAGACCCAGTACTTC.

The J gene is TRBJ1-6, the V gene TRBV5-6; no clear D gene. Germline loops: CDR1 SGHDT, CDR2 YYEEEE. The length of the CDR3 is 15 residues. The germline V and J ends were trimmed by 0 bases and 3 bases, with 7 bases remaining between them. The CDR3 loop is CASSLERNYNSPLHF. CDR3 coding DNA: TGTGCCAGCAGCTTGGAGAGGAACTATAATTCACCCCTCCACTTT.

This rearrangement joins TRBV30 to TRBJ1-1; D gene uncertain. V was pared by 2 bases and J by 1 base, with 11 bases between. Germline CDR1 is GTSNPN and CDR2 is SVGIG (reference sequence). This CDR3 comprises 14 residues. CDR3 protein: CAWSSSSGNTEAFF. Written as DNA, the CDR3 is TGTGCCTGGAGTTCCTCTTCGGGGAACACTGAAGCTTTCTTT.

As regards this clone: This sample includes further DNA sequences coding for the same CDR3. CDR3 nucleotide sequence: TGTGCCAGCAGTTACTCACGGTCGGGGGATCAGCCCCAGCATTTT. Translation: CASSYSRSGDQPQHF. The rearrangement uses TRBV6-5 and TRBJ1-5; perhaps TRBD1 as D (5 bases). Germline V lookup: CDR1 MNHEY, CDR2 SVGAGI. This CDR3 has 15 amino acids. Trimming took 0 bases from V and 5 from J, leaving 11 bases between them.

The chain combines TRBV19 with TRBJ1-5, with D possibly TRBD1 on 6 matching bases. Per germline, CDR1 LNHDA and CDR2 SQIVND (reference sequence). V lost 8 bases and J lost 4, with 27 bases in between. The CDR3 extends over 18 amino acids. CDR3 DNA sequence: TGTGCCAGTGGTCTTTTACCGGTAACAGGGAGAGAGAATCAGCCCCAGCATTTT. Its protein is CASGLLPVTGRENQPQHF.

This clone was detected only a few times. V gene TRBV19 combines with J gene TRBJ2-5; a possible D gene is TRBD2 (5 bases). The length of the CDR3 is 16 residues. The germline V gene has CDR1 LNHDA and CDR2 SQIVND (reference sequence). V lost 4 bases to trimming and J lost 8 bases, with 23 bases between them. The CDR3 DNA is TGTGCCAGTAGTACTGGCCCCTACGGGGATCGCTTTACCCAGTACTTC. Protein product: CASSTGPYGDRFTQYF.

The rearrangement uses TRBV9 and TRBJ2-4, with D tentatively TRBD2 (6 bases). Per germline, CDR1 SGDLS and CDR2 YYNGEE. V dropped 4 bases and J dropped 0 bases, with 11 bases sitting between them. The CDR3 has 15 residues. CDR3 bases: TGTGCCAGCAGCAGGGAGGCCATAGCCAAAAACATTCAGTACTTC. It yields the protein CASSREAIAKNIQYF.

The V gene is TRBV4-3, the J gene TRBJ2-5; tentative D call: TRBD2 (5 bases). Germline V lookup: CDR1 LGHNA, CDR2 YSLEER. This CDR3 has 14 amino acids. The ends were cut back, 1 base at V and 2 bases at J, with 8 bases in the middle. The CDR3 DNA is TGCGCCAGCAGCCAAGTGTCGGGACAAGAGACCCAGTACTTC. Amino acid sequence: CASSQVSGQETQYF.

This chain joins TRBV30 and TRBJ2-5; tentatively, D is TRBD2 (5 bases). V shed 0 bases and J shed 5 bases, with 10 bases lying between them. Germline V gene sequence: CDR1 GTSNPN, CDR2 SVGIG (reference sequence). The length of the CDR3 is 13 residues. CDR3 loop: CAWSVGELETQYF. CDR3 DNA sequence: TGTGCCTGGAGTGTCGGGGAGCTGGAGACCCAGTACTTC.

This rearrangement joins TRBV6-5 to TRBJ1-2; D is unclear. Germline assignment: CDR1 MNHEY and CDR2 SVGAGI. V shed 4 bases and J shed 0 bases, with 6 bases lying between them. The CDR3 is 13 amino acids. As DNA, the CDR3 is TGTGCCAGCAGTTCTTTTCCTAACTATGGCTACACCTTC. As protein: CASSSFPNYGYTF.

A few counts support this clone. V usage is TRBV7-9 and J usage is TRBJ1-6; D is unclear. Between the trimmed V and J ends, which lost 5 bases and 14 bases, there was a span of 10 bases. The CDR3 length is 11 residues. Germline V gene lookup returns CDR1 SEHNR and CDR2 FQNEAQ (reference sequence). CDR3 bases: TGTGCCAGCAGCACCGGGATCACCCTCCACTTT. The encoded protein is CASSTGITLHF.